What follows are 31 T cell receptor beta chains derived from one specimen sequenced in a study of CD8+CD57+ T cells in acquired aplastic anemia. TCR beta VDJ combinations and CDR3 sequences were profiled from genomic DNA. TCRdb re-called the reads with MiXCR, one entry per CDR3 protein. This table holds about 180,000 distinct CDR3 sequences, approximately 49% found once. The sequencing sample was made of sorted CD4+, CD8+, or CD8+CD57+ T cells (not recorded which) from PBMCs. These receptors originate from a human donor in good health.

This clonotype showed up many times. The chain links TRBV20-1 to TRBJ2-7, with TRBD2 matching 8 bases. This CDR3 region has 16 residues. Per germline, CDR1 DFQATT and CDR2 SNEGSKA (reference sequence). V lost 2 bases and J lost 6; bases outside the gene matches: 15. The CDR3 nucleotides read TGCAGTGCTAGAAACGGTCTAGCGGGCGCTTTAGGCGAGCAGTACTTC. Amino acids: CSARNGLAGALGEQYF.

The chain links TRBV20-1 to TRBJ1-1; 8 positions match TRBD1. The CDR3 has 13 amino acids. V was clipped by 0 bases and J by 5 bases; unmatched bases: 2. Per the germline V gene, CDR1 is DFQATT and CDR2 is SNEGSKA (reference sequence). The CDR3 here is CSAREDRETEAFF. The CDR3 region has the DNA TGCAGTGCTAGAGAGGACAGGGAAACTGAAGCTTTCTTT.

Ten or more counts support this clonotype. This chain connects TRBV20-1 to TRBJ2-7, with 12 nucleotides matching TRBD2. CDR1 and CDR2 from the germline V gene are DFQATT and SNEGSKA (reference sequence). With V trimmed by 5 bases and J by 2 bases, 4 bases remained unmatched. The CDR3 loop spans 14 amino acids. The DNA for the CDR3 is TGCAGTGCTCGTACTAGCGGGAGGACCTACGAGCAGTACTTC. Protein: CSARTSGRTYEQYF.

V and J are TRBV15 and TRBJ2-1; D gene uncertain. Germline V gives CDR1 LNHNV, CDR2 YYDKDF (reference sequence). Trimming removed 0 bases at V and 1 base at J, with 10 bases between. The CDR3 spans 16 residues. In DNA, the CDR3 is TGTGCCACCAGCAGAGATCGGCCGACTTCCTACAATGAGCAGTTCTTC. Translated: CATSRDRPTSYNEQFF.

The V gene is TRBV18, the J gene TRBJ2-7; perhaps TRBD1 as D (7 bases). Between the trimmed V and J ends, which lost 6 bases and 1 base, there was a span of 13 bases. Germline CDR1 reads KGHSH; CDR2 reads LQKENI. The CDR3 length is 14 residues. The chain's CDR3 is CASSSGGGSYEQYF. In DNA, the CDR3 is TGTGCCAGCTCGTCAGGGGGAGGTTCCTACGAGCAGTACTTC.

This chain connects TRBV11-2 to TRBJ2-7, with 7 positions matching TRBD1. The V and J ends lost 5 bases and 4 bases, in that order; junction bases with no gene match: 11. The CDR3 totals 15 residues. The V gene's germline CDR1 is SGHAT and CDR2 FQNNGV. The CDR3 DNA reads TGTGCCAGCAGCACTCGGACAGGTAGTGTTTACGAGCAGTACTTC. Its translation: CASSTRTGSVYEQYF.

On this clonotype: A single base separates this from a much larger clone, so it may be a read error. This chain joins TRBV24-1 and TRBJ2-7; possibly TRBD1 for D (5 bases). V gave up 11 bases and J gave up 0 bases, with 16 bases separating them. The CDR3 sequence is 14 residues long. Per the germline V gene, CDR1 is KGHDR and CDR2 is SFDVKD. CDR3 protein: CASSQDIASYEQYF. CDR3 sequence (DNA): TGTGCCAGCAGCCAGGACATTGCCTCCTACGAGCAGTACTTC.

The V gene is TRBV25-1, the J gene TRBJ1-4; D is ambiguous. Trimming took off 6 bases at V and 7 bases at J, with 12 bases between the two ends. CDR3 length equals 13 residues. Germline assignment: CDR1 MGHDK and CDR2 SYGVNS. The CDR3 here is CASSLGGLEKLFF. DNA for the CDR3: TGTGCCAGCAGCTTAGGAGGACTTGAAAAACTGTTTTTT.

This clonotype appeared once. Compared with germline, one end of the junction differs, possibly owing to a read error. The V gene is TRBV2, the J gene TRBJ1-1, with D tentatively TRBD1 (5 bases). CDR3 length: 15 residues. Looked up from germline, CDR1 is SNHLY and CDR2 is FYNNEI. In DNA form, the CDR3 reads TGCGCCAGCAGTGAGTCTGGCAGGGACCCCCCTGAAGCTTTCTTT. Protein product: CASSESGRDPPEAFF.

Only a few counts were recorded for this clonotype. This sequence joins TRBV2 and TRBJ2-2; D possibly corresponds to TRBD2 (5 bases). Germline V CDR1 and CDR2: SNHLY, FYNNEI. The CDR3 is 14 residues long. The ends were cut back, 7 bases at V and 3 bases at J, with 12 bases in the middle. This chain's CDR3 is CASTSMRDTGELFF. In nucleotides, the CDR3 is TGTGCCAGCACCTCAATGCGGGACACCGGGGAGCTGTTTTTT. The whole variable domain, remainder taken from reference TRBV2 and TRBJ2-2, is EPEVTQTPSHQVTQMGQEVILRCVPISNHLYFYWYRQILGQKVEFLVSFYNNEISEKSEIFDDQFSVERPDGSNFTLKIRSTKLEDSAMYFCASTSMRDTGELFFGEGSRLTVL.

This clonotype occurred a few times. As DNA, the CDR3 is TGTGCCAGTAGTCCCCGGACCGTAAGCTCCTACGAGCAGTACTTC. This encodes CASSPRTVSSYEQYF. The genes are TRBV19 and TRBJ2-7, with D uncertain. The germline CDR1 and CDR2 sequences are LNHDA and SQIVND (reference sequence). CDR3 length equals 15 residues. V was pared by 5 bases and J by 0 bases, with 14 bases between. The full variable domain, with the rest looked up from reference TRBV19 and TRBJ2-7, is DGGITQSPKYLFRKEGQNVTLSCEQNLNHDAMYWYRQDPGQGLRLIYYSQIVNDFQKGDIAEGYSVSREKKESFPLTVTSAQKNPTAFYLCASSPRTVSSYEQYFGPGTRLTVT.

This chain joins TRBV15 and TRBJ2-5; D is uncertain. The CDR3 contains 15 residues. Germline lookup yields CDR1 LNHNV and CDR2 YYDKDF (reference sequence). V was shortened by 2 bases and J by 5 bases, with 15 bases between the two germline ends. The CDR3 DNA sequence: TGTGCCACCAGCAGATCCCGAGTTTCCGGGGAGACCCAGTACTTC. Its translation: CATSRSRVSGETQYF. The full variable domain, completed using reference TRBV15 and TRBJ2-5, is DAMVIQNPRYQVTQFGKPVTLSCSQTLNHNVMYWYQQKSSQAPKLLFHYYDKDFNNEADTPDNFQSRRPNTSFCFLDIRSPGLGDTAMYLCATSRSRVSGETQYFGPGTRLLVL.

In this sample, this clonotype turned up many times. The chain is built from TRBV15 and TRBJ2-3; D gene unclear. With 2 bases removed from V and 5 bases from J, the gap between germline ends came to 8 bases. There are 13 residues in the CDR3. Germline V lookup: CDR1 LNHNV, CDR2 YYDKDF (reference sequence). The CDR3 DNA reads TGTGCCACCAGCAGAATGGCGTTAGATACGCAGTATTTT. Amino acid sequence: CATSRMALDTQYF. Filled out from reference TRBV15 and TRBJ2-3, the complete variable domain reads DAMVIQNPRYQVTQFGKPVTLSCSQTLNHNVMYWYQQKSSQAPKLLFHYYDKDFNNEADTPDNFQSRRPNTSFCFLDIRSPGLGDTAMYLCATSRMALDTQYFGPGTRLTVL.

This clonotype was observed a single time. A much larger clone differs by one base, so this may be a read error. The chain uses TRBV3-1 and TRBJ2-1; D is ambiguous. In germline, CDR1 is LGHDT, CDR2 YNNKEL (reference sequence). The CDR3 sequence is 12 residues long. The CDR3 nucleotides read TGTGCCAGCGGCCACGTATACAATGAGCAGTTCTTC. This codes for CASGHVYNEQFF.

The V call is TRBV19, the J call TRBJ1-6; TRBD1 matches 8 bases. The CDR3 extends over 15 amino acids. Germline loops: CDR1 LNHDA, CDR2 SQIVND (reference sequence). V was clipped by 7 bases and J by 10 bases; unmatched bases: 12. In DNA, the CDR3 is TGTGCCAGTAACCAGGGGGCGAGGTCCCGGTCACCCCTCCACTTT. The encoded protein is CASNQGARSRSPLHF. Filled out from reference TRBV19 and TRBJ1-6, the complete variable domain reads DGGITQSPKYLFRKEGQNVTLSCEQNLNHDAMYWYRQDPGQGLRLIYYSQIVNDFQKGDIAEGYSVSREKKESFPLTVTSAQKNPTAFYLCASNQGARSRSPLHFGNGTRLTVT.

V and J are TRBV10-3 and TRBJ1-5; D might be TRBD1 (6 bases). This CDR3 has 14 amino acids. CDR1 is ENHRY and CDR2 is SYGVKD in the germline V gene. Trimming pared 6 bases from V and 6 bases from J, leaving 15 bases between. CDR3 DNA: TGTGCCATCAGCCCTCAACAGGGACTTCAGCCCCAGCATTTT. Encoded protein: CAISPQQGLQPQHF.

Note on this clonotype: The CDR3 does not end in the conserved phenylalanine or tryptophan, so this is likely a read error. The V call is TRBV5-1, the J call TRBJ2-3; TRBD2 is a possible D gene (5 bases). Trimming cost V 1 base and J 4 bases, with 13 bases left between them. Germline V gives CDR1 SGHRS, CDR2 YFSETQ. There are 15 residues in the CDR3. CDR3 coding DNA: TGCGCCAGCAGCTTGATTGAGGTGCGGGCAGATACGCAGTATTTA. Translating it yields CASSLIEVRADTQYL.

This clonotype has more than one count but fewer than ten. The V and J genes are TRBV12-3 or TRBV12-4 and TRBJ2-1; the match to TRBD2 covers 12 bases. This CDR3 contains 14 residues. After removal of 4 bases from V and 9 bases from J, the junction contained 4 bases not matched to a gene. The CDR3 bases are TGTGCCAGCAGTTCTAGCGGGAGGGCCAGTGAGCAGTTCTTC. Translating gives CASSSSGRASEQFF.

This chain uses TRBV20-1 with TRBJ1-2; D unclear. This CDR3 has 14 residues. Trimming left V 5 bases short and J 2 bases short, with 15 bases between. The germline V gene encodes CDR1 DFQATT and CDR2 SNEGSKA (reference sequence). The DNA for the CDR3 is TGCAGTGCTCCACCCTCGGGCTCGAACTATGGCTACACCTTC. Its translation is CSAPPSGSNYGYTF.

This clonotype has ten or more counts. This chain joins TRBV29-1 and TRBJ2-3, with D perhaps TRBD1 or TRBD2 (5 bases each). The CDR3 is 18 residues long. Deletions cut 6 bases from V and 0 bases from J, with 25 bases between. The germline gives CDR1 SQVTM, CDR2 ANQGSEA. CDR3 loop: CSVSGTASPPQSTDTQYF. The DNA of the CDR3 is TGCAGCGTCTCCGGGACCGCATCTCCCCCACAAAGCACAGATACGCAGTATTTT.

This chain connects TRBV6-2 or TRBV6-3 to TRBJ1-1; 8 bases align to TRBD1. J lost 4 bases, V lost 7 bases, and 11 bases had no gene match. CDR3 length: 15 residues. The germline V gene has CDR1 MNHEY and CDR2 SVGEGT. CDR3 region: CASTSQGAFVTEAFF. As DNA, the CDR3 is TGTGCCAGCACAAGCCAGGGGGCCTTTGTCACTGAAGCTTTCTTT.

In this sample, this clonotype turned up many times. The rearrangement uses TRBV24-1 and TRBJ2-7; unclear D gene. This CDR3 has 12 amino acids. CDR1 is KGHDR and CDR2 is SFDVKD in the germline V gene. V was trimmed by 4 bases and J by 1 base, leaving 4 bases between them. The CDR3 region is CATSDTSYEQYF. In DNA form, the CDR3 reads TGTGCCACCAGTGACACTTCCTACGAGCAGTACTTC.

This clonotype was counted ten times or more. The chain joins TRBV4-2 to TRBJ2-3; TRBD2 agrees at 14 bases. This CDR3 has 17 amino acids. Trimming cost V 4 bases and J 4 bases; bases outside gene matches: 7. Germline CDR1 and CDR2: LGHNA and YNFKEQ. This chain's CDR3 is CASSRGTSGGGADTQYF. CDR3 DNA sequence: TGTGCCAGCAGCCGTGGGACTAGCGGGGGTGGGGCAGATACGCAGTATTTT.

The table lists this clonotype with many counts. The chain links TRBV20-1 to TRBJ2-7, with D perhaps matching TRBD1 or TRBD2 (5 bases each). Germline V gene data show CDR1 as DFQATT and CDR2 as SNEGSKA (reference sequence). The length of the CDR3 is 11 residues. V lost 7 bases and J 2 bases, leaving 9 bases between the germline ends. The chain's CDR3 is CSVRGTYEQYF. In DNA, the CDR3 is TGCAGTGTGAGGGGCACCTACGAGCAGTACTTC.

To note about this clonotype: This may stem from a read error, because a much larger clone lies one nucleotide away. V gene TRBV11-2 combines with J gene TRBJ2-5, with D tentatively TRBD1 (7 bases). The CDR3 loop spans 13 amino acids. Germline V gene lookup returns CDR1 SGHAT and CDR2 FQNNGV. The CDR3 loop reads CASSSVRGEIQYF. CDR3 bases: TGTGCCAGCAGCTCCGTCAGGGGGGAGATCCAGTACTTC.

Written as DNA, the CDR3 is TGTGCCAGCAGCCCGGGACTACGGAGCTCCTACAATGAGCAGTTCTTC. Its protein is CASSPGLRSSYNEQFF. The gene calls are TRBV9 and TRBJ2-1; 7 nucleotides line up with TRBD2. Germline CDR1 is SGDLS and CDR2 is YYNGEE. The CDR3 consists of 16 residues. V lost 4 bases, J lost 0 bases, and 7 bases stayed unmatched.

The sample holds a few counts of this clonotype. The chain joins TRBV18 to TRBJ2-1; 9 positions agree with TRBD2. Germline trimming cut 3 bases from V and 8 bases from J; bases unmatched to any gene: 11. This CDR3 spans 16 amino acids. Germline CDR1 is KGHSH and CDR2 is LQKENI. The CDR3: CASSPFAGGILDEQFF. DNA of the CDR3: TGTGCCAGCTCACCCTTTGCGGGAGGGATTTTAGATGAGCAGTTCTTC.

This chain links TRBV15 with TRBJ2-7; a weak D match, TRBD2 (5 bases). Germline V gene sequence: CDR1 LNHNV, CDR2 YYDKDF (reference sequence). This CDR3 contains 15 residues. V was pared by 1 base and J by 7 bases, with 17 bases between. The CDR3 loop is CATSRVGSIAVEQYF. The CDR3, as DNA: TGTGCCACCAGCAGAGTTGGGAGTATTGCGGTGGAGCAGTACTTC.

The sample holds many counts of this clonotype. For the CDR3, the DNA is TGCAGTGCTAGTCAACAGGGATACGAGCAGTACTTC. Translating gives CSASQQGYEQYF. The genes are TRBV20-1 and TRBJ2-7; perhaps TRBD1 as D (6 bases). Germline V gene sequence: CDR1 DFQATT, CDR2 SNEGSKA (reference sequence). V was trimmed by 3 bases and J by 4 bases, leaving 10 bases between them. The CDR3 runs 12 residues.

This clonotype was seen many times. This rearrangement joins TRBV20-1 to TRBJ1-4; TRBD1 agrees at 10 bases. V dropped 6 bases and J dropped 8; count of bases not matched to a gene: 6. The V gene's germline CDR1 is DFQATT and CDR2 SNEGSKA (reference sequence). CDR3 length equals 13 residues. The CDR3 here is CSAPGQGKEKLFF. As DNA, the CDR3 is TGCAGTGCGCCGGGACAGGGGAAAGAAAAACTGTTTTTT.

The J gene is TRBJ2-7, the V gene TRBV19; 9 bases align to TRBD2. The CDR3 extends over 13 amino acids. The V segment lost 9 bases and the J segment 2 bases; nucleotides outside the gene matches: 5. Germline V CDR1 and CDR2: LNHDA, SQIVND (reference sequence). The CDR3 loop is CASSRLAAYEQYF. CDR3 coding DNA: TGTGCCAGCTCACGACTAGCGGCCTACGAGCAGTACTTC.